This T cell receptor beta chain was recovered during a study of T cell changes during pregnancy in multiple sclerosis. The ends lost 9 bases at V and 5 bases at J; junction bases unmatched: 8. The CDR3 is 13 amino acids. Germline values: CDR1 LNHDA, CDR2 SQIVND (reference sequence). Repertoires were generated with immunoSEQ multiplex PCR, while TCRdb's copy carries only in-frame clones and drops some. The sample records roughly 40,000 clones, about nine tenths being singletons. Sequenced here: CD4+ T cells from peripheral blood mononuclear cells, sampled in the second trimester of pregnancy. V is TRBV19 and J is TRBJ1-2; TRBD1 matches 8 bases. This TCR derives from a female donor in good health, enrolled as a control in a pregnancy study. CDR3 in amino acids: CASSTGGGYGYTF. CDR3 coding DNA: TGTGCCAGCTCTACAGGGGGAGGGTATGGCTACACCTTC.